This T cell receptor beta chain was identified during a study of T-cell reconstitution after alpha-beta-depleted transplantation in children. Concerning this clonotype: Its antigen is undetermined.

Study conclusions and caveats: Several patients had high TCRbeta diversity at day 60; it came from surviving recipient T cells and thymic progenitors.

V dropped 7 bases and J dropped 6 bases, with 11 bases sitting between them. The length of the CDR3 is 12 residues. CDR1 and CDR2 from the germline V gene are SGHTA and FQGTGA. Researchers prepared the TCRbeta library using unique molecular identifiers, the study reports. TCRdb itself ran the PCR reads through MiXCR, one entry per CDR3 protein. The sample consists of about 440,000 distinct CDR3 sequences, 43% of them appearing once. The sequence came from a girl aged 2 to 9 with aplastic anemia, due to receive a stem cell transplant. The chain joins TRBV7-3 to TRBJ2-3, with D hard to call. Sequenced here: PBMCs, sampled before TCRalphabeta/CD19-depleted stem cell transplant. The chain's CDR3 is CASNSPGDTQYF. CDR3 in DNA: TGTGCCAGCAACTCCCCCGGGGATACGCAGTATTTT.